These 24 T cell receptor beta chains share one sample of origin, sequenced in a study of cytomegalovirus exposure and HLA in healthy donors. Use of 60 Vbeta and 13 Jbeta primers characterized the PCR. Method: immunoSEQ multiplex PCR; TCRdb's copy keeps in-frame clones and lacks some. The sample includes approximately 89,000 clones, 85% of them seen just once. The sequenced sample consisted of PBMCs. The receptor set was obtained from a man aged 35-49 years in good health and CMV-seropositive.

V usage is TRBV6-1 and J usage is TRBJ2-3; 12 positions match TRBD1. Trimming took 6 bases from V and 4 from J; bases not matched to a gene: 2. Looked up from germline, CDR1 is MNHNS and CDR2 is SASEGT. The CDR3 length is 14 residues. Here the CDR3 reads CASRGTGGADTQYF. CDR3 DNA: TGTGCCAGCAGGGGGACAGGGGGCGCAGATACGCAGTATTTT.

The chain joins TRBV2 to TRBJ2-5; 7 bases align to TRBD1. CDR1 is SNHLY and CDR2 is FYNNEI in the germline V gene. The CDR3 contains 15 residues. V was pared by 3 bases and J by 1 base, with 5 bases of the junction left unmatched. The CDR3 nucleotides are TGTGCCAGCAGTGACGTACAGGGGCCCCAAGAGACCCAGTACTTC. This gives the protein CASSDVQGPQETQYF. Supplemented by reference TRBV2 and TRBJ2-5, the full variable domain reads EPEVTQTPSHQVTQMGQEVILRCVPISNHLYFYWYRQILGQKVEFLVSFYNNEISEKSEIFDDQFSVERPDGSNFTLKIRSTKLEDSAMYFCASSDVQGPQETQYFGPGTRLLVL.

The CDR3 sequence: CASNLDRLHEQYF. DNA for the CDR3: TGTGCCAGCAATCTGGACAGGCTCCACGAGCAGTACTTC. The chain uses TRBV6-1 and TRBJ2-5; 7 bases are a match to TRBD1. The J call could be wrong; TRBJ2-7 is a better fit for the DNA end. This CDR3 contains 13 residues. Germline assignment: CDR1 MNHNS and CDR2 SASEGT.

The J gene is TRBJ1-2, the V gene TRBV5-1; tentatively, D is TRBD1 (5 bases). V shed 0 bases and J shed 2 bases, with 8 bases lying between them. Germline CDR1 reads SGHRS; CDR2 reads YFSETQ. This CDR3 comprises 14 residues. The CDR3 sequence is CASSLARGNYGYTF. The CDR3 nucleotides read TGCGCCAGCAGCTTGGCCCGGGGGAACTATGGCTACACCTTC.

The V call is TRBV7-2, the J call TRBJ2-5, with D perhaps matching TRBD1 (5 bases). The V gene's germline CDR1 is SGHTA and CDR2 FQGNSA. Trimming stripped 0 bases from V and 5 bases from J, with 10 bases between. CDR3 length: 14 amino acids. CDR3 sequence (DNA): TGTGCCAGCAGCTTAGCGGGCCCAGGGGAGACCCAGTACTTC. Amino acid sequence: CASSLAGPGETQYF.

This clone was found a few times. The chain couples TRBV19 to TRBJ2-1; D is perhaps TRBD1 (6 bases). The V end lost 5 bases, the J end lost 3 bases, and 14 bases lay between the germline ends. Germline CDR1 is LNHDA and CDR2 is SQIVND (reference sequence). The CDR3 consists of 15 residues. The CDR3 DNA reads as TGTGCCAGTAGTCTTGGGACATTTGTCTACAATGAGCAGTTCTTC. This encodes CASSLGTFVYNEQFF.

The chain combines TRBV30 with TRBJ1-3; D unresolved. Looked up from germline, CDR1 is GTSNPN and CDR2 is SVGIG (reference sequence). This CDR3 contains 14 residues. V dropped 5 bases and J dropped 0 bases, with 11 bases sitting between them. CDR3 protein: CAWAGTSSGNTIYF. CDR3 coding DNA: TGTGCCTGGGCGGGCACAAGCTCTGGAAACACCATATATTTT.

The V and J genes are TRBV6-5 and TRBJ1-2, with unresolved D. V was trimmed by 0 bases and J by 4 bases, leaving 9 bases between them. This CDR3 is built from 14 residues. Germline V gene data show CDR1 as MNHEY and CDR2 as SVGAGI. CDR3 sequence reads: CASSYSLGLYGYTF. Here the CDR3 DNA reads TGTGCCAGCAGTTACTCGCTGGGCCTCTATGGCTACACCTTC.

The chain carries TRBV11-3 and TRBJ2-7, with a possible D match to TRBD1 (6 bases). Germline V gene lookup returns CDR1 SGHNT and CDR2 YENEEA. V dropped 7 bases and J dropped 0 bases, with 7 bases sitting between them. There are 12 residues in the CDR3. The CDR3 region is CASKDSSYEQYF. CDR3 nucleotide sequence: TGTGCCAGCAAGGACAGCTCCTACGAGCAGTACTTC.

This clone has just one count. The gene calls are TRBV27 and TRBJ2-7, with D possibly TRBD1 on 6 matching bases. V gave up 8 bases and J gave up 7 bases, with 15 bases separating them. The V gene's germline CDR1 is MNHEY and CDR2 SMNVEV (reference sequence). The CDR3 sequence is 12 residues long. The CDR3 loop reads CASGDRPPEQYF. CDR3 coding DNA: TGTGCCAGCGGTGACAGGCCGCCTGAGCAGTACTTC.

This clone was seen a few times. The chain couples TRBV5-4 to TRBJ1-2; the D is unclear. Germline CDR1 reads SGHNT; CDR2 reads YYREEE (reference sequence). Trimming left V 2 bases short and J 7 bases short, with 12 bases between. This CDR3 region has 13 residues. In DNA form, the CDR3 reads TGTGCCAGCAGCTTCTGGCGGATGGGTGGCTACACCTTC. Its protein product is CASSFWRMGGYTF.

The genes are TRBV6-1 and TRBJ2-7; 7 bases are a match to TRBD1. V shed 11 bases, J shed 3 bases, and the junction held 10 bases outside the gene matches. The CDR3 loop spans 13 amino acids. Germline assignment: CDR1 MNHNS and CDR2 SASEGT. CDR3 loop: CAANRDSLYEQYF. In DNA form, the CDR3 reads TGTGCCGCCAACCGGGACAGCCTCTACGAGCAGTACTTC.

The chain combines TRBV29-1 with TRBJ2-1; 10 bases match TRBD2. V was pared by 6 bases and J by 9 bases, with 14 bases of the junction left unmatched. The CDR3 covers 15 residues. Germline V CDR1 and CDR2: SQVTM, ANQGSEA. The CDR3 region is CSVGPAGGRVSEQFF. CDR3 bases: TGCAGCGTGGGGCCAGCGGGGGGGCGGGTCAGTGAGCAGTTCTTC.

The chain combines TRBV11-3 with TRBJ2-7, with 8 bases that match TRBD2. CDR1 is SGHNT, CDR2 YENEEA, per germline. J was trimmed by 2 bases and V by 4 bases; bases with no gene match: 7. This CDR3 is 15 amino acids long. CDR3 residues: CASSSSGGTTYEQYF. CDR3 nucleotide sequence: TGTGCCAGCAGCTCCAGCGGGGGAACGACCTACGAGCAGTACTTC.

J is TRBJ2-2 and V is TRBV7-9; TRBD2 matches 13 bases. Germline values: CDR1 SEHNR, CDR2 FQNEAQ (reference sequence). The ends lost 5 bases at V and 6 bases at J; junction bases unmatched: 3. The CDR3 totals 15 residues. The DNA for the CDR3 is TGTGCCAGCAGCCGGACTAGCGGGAGTTCCGGGGAGCTGTTTTTT. This codes for CASSRTSGSSGELFF. The complete variable domain, with remaining parts taken from reference TRBV7-9 and TRBJ2-2, reads DTGVSQNPRHKITKRGQNVTFRCDPISEHNRLYWYRQTLGQGPEFLTYFQNEAQLEKSRLLSDRFSAERPKGSFSTLEIQRTEQGDSAMYLCASSRTSGSSGELFFGEGSRLTVL.

The genes are TRBV6-6 and TRBJ2-7; no definite D call. With the DNA end fitting TRBJ2-1 better, the J assignment may be wrong. The CDR3 extends over 14 amino acids. Germline lookup yields CDR1 MNHNY and CDR2 SVGAGI (reference sequence). The CDR3 DNA reads as TGTGCCAGCAGTTCGCCCCCTCGGGTCAATGAGCAGTTCTTC. Its protein is CASSSPPRVNEQFF.

The chain uses TRBV6-5 and TRBJ1-1; D possibly corresponds to TRBD1 (6 bases). The V end was cut by 2 bases, the J end by 2 bases, with 15 bases between. Germline assignment: CDR1 MNHEY and CDR2 SVGAGI. The CDR3 is made up of 16 amino acids. CDR3 sequence: CASSYTGTLRNTEAFF. DNA for the CDR3: TGTGCCAGCAGTTACACAGGGACACTACGAAACACTGAAGCTTTCTTT.

V usage is TRBV28 and J usage is TRBJ2-6, with 9 bases aligning to TRBD1. Germline V CDR1 and CDR2: MDHEN, SYDVKM. V gave up 5 bases and J gave up 2 bases; unmatched junction bases: 4. The CDR3 contains 16 residues. CDR3 residues: CASSITGGAGANVLTF. CDR3 sequence (DNA): TGTGCCAGCAGTATAACAGGGGGCGCTGGGGCCAACGTCCTGACTTTC.

The chain recombines TRBV4-1 with TRBJ1-5; 10 bases line up with TRBD1. Looked up from germline, CDR1 is MGHRA and CDR2 is YSYEKL. The CDR3 totals 14 residues. Trimming cost V 4 bases and J 5 bases; bases outside gene matches: 2. The CDR3 DNA reads as TGCGCCAGCAGCCGGACAGGGGGGGATCAGCCCCAGCATTTT. This sequence encodes CASSRTGGDQPQHF.

V and J are TRBV5-6 and TRBJ2-3; no clear D gene. V lost 2 bases, J lost 1 base, and 5 bases lay in between. The CDR3 has 13 amino acids. Germline V gene data show CDR1 as SGHDT and CDR2 as YYEEEE. CDR3 sequence: CASSLLGTDTQYF. CDR3 nucleotide sequence: TGTGCCAGCAGCTTACTTGGCACAGATACGCAGTATTTT.

The genes are TRBV28 and TRBJ1-1, with D maybe TRBD1 (6 bases). V was pared by 6 bases and J by 1 base, with 15 bases between. The CDR3 has 15 amino acids. Germline CDR1 reads MDHEN; CDR2 reads SYDVKM. The CDR3: CASRIQGNRNTEAFF. DNA for the CDR3: TGTGCCAGCAGAATACAGGGCAACCGGAACACTGAAGCTTTCTTT.

As for this clone: At one of its ends the junction is not consistent with the germline gene, which may arise from a read error. The chain has TRBV4-1 and TRBJ2-7, with 11 bases aligning to TRBD2. The CDR3 length is 15 residues. Per germline, CDR1 MGHRA and CDR2 YSYEKL. CDR3: CASSQGLADSYEQYF. CDR3 DNA: TGTGCCAGCAGCCAGGGACTAGCGGACTCCTACGAGCAGTACTTC.

About this clone: Additional DNA sequences in this sample encode the identical CDR3. The chain links TRBV6-5 to TRBJ2-4; 7 positions agree with TRBD2. The length of the CDR3 is 16 residues. CDR1 and CDR2 (germline): MNHEY, SVGAGI. V was pared by 0 bases and J by 5 bases, with 7 bases of the junction left unmatched. CDR3 nucleotides: TGTGCCAGCAGTTACTCCCCGACTAGCCTGGAAAACATTCAGTACTTC. It yields the protein CASSYSPTSLENIQYF.

The chain joins TRBV6-6 to TRBJ2-1, with 7 bases identical to TRBD2. The CDR3 has 15 residues. Trimming removed 3 bases from V and 5 bases from J; junction bases left unmatched: 7. Germline CDR1 MNHNY, CDR2 SVGAGI (reference sequence). The CDR3 loop is CASSYEAGVNNEQFF. The CDR3 nucleotides read TGTGCCAGCAGTTATGAGGCGGGGGTAAACAATGAGCAGTTCTTC.